Listed below are T cell receptor beta chains from one sample, sequenced in a study of identical twins. One entry per CDR3 protein, called by TCRdb with MiXCR from the 5' RACE reads. The repertoire consists of about 700,000 distinct CDR3 sequences, with 8.6% occurring once and the leading ten covering roughly 0.9%. These data also featured in a second study, about yellow fever vaccine responses in identical twins.

Sequencing used PBMCs. The source is a woman aged 18-29 years in good health. Both conserved end residues are part of each CDR3. The D gene is left open where the match is weak. Rows may omit the clone size; those that give it use once, few, many or a size class.

clone_size j_call d_call v_call cdr3_aa cdr3_nt
- TRBJ1-1 - TRBV6-5 CASSYKGRGWSFF TGTGCCAGCAGTTATAAGGGGCGGGGATGGTCTTTCTTT
few TRBJ2-6 TRBD1 TRBV7-2 CASSLDRAGANVLTF TGTGCCAGCAGCCTCGACAGGGCTGGGGCCAACGTCCTGACTTTC
many TRBJ2-7 - TRBV10-3 CAISGTGTNYEQYF TGTGCCATCAGTGGGACCGGGACAAACTACGAGCAGTACTTC
many TRBJ1-1 TRBD1 TRBV12-3/TRBV12-4 CASRPTGVTEAFF TGTGCCAGCAGACCTACAGGGGTTACTGAAGCTTTCTTT
many TRBJ2-7 TRBD2 TRBV2 CAQSKERGIDEQYF TGTGCTCAAAGCAAGGAGCGGGGTATAGACGAGCAGTACTTC
few TRBJ1-6 - TRBV20-1 CSARVGESYNSPLHF TGCAGTGCTAGAGTCGGGGAATCCTATAATTCACCCCTCCACTTT
many TRBJ2-4 - TRBV3-1 CASSPYLLGQDNIQYF TGTGCCAGCAGCCCGTACTTGTTAGGGCAGGATAACATTCAGTACTTC
few TRBJ2-2 TRBD2 TRBV10-3 CAISDLAGPNTGELFF TGTGCCATCAGTGATCTAGCGGGGCCGAACACCGGGGAGCTGTTTTTT
- TRBJ2-3 TRBD2 TRBV20-1 CSAPLRLAGFTDTQYF TGCAGTGCTCCCCTCCGACTAGCGGGGTTCACAGATACGCAGTATTTT
- TRBJ2-1 TRBD2 TRBV9 CASSETSGYNEQFF TGTGCCAGCAGCGAGACTAGCGGGTACAATGAGCAGTTCTTC
many TRBJ2-2 - TRBV3-1 CASSQARKSTGELFF TGTGCCAGCAGCCAAGCTCGAAAAAGCACCGGGGAGCTGTTTTTT
many TRBJ2-7 - TRBV5-1 CASSSDSLYEQYF TGCGCCAGCAGCTCCGACAGCCTGTACGAGCAGTACTTC
many TRBJ2-7 - TRBV12-3/TRBV12-4 CASSSIRSSYEQYF TGTGCCAGCAGTTCTATACGGAGCTCCTACGAGCAGTACTTC
- TRBJ1-4 TRBD1 TRBV10-3 CAISQGAGEKLFF TGTGCCATCAGCCAGGGGGCTGGTGAAAAACTGTTTTTT
- TRBJ2-3 - TRBV5-1 CASSLEGRQDTQYF TGCGCCAGCAGCTTGGAAGGGAGGCAAGATACGCAGTATTTT
few TRBJ2-3 - TRBV29-1 CSVPADTQYF TGCAGCGTTCCGGCAGATACGCAGTATTTT